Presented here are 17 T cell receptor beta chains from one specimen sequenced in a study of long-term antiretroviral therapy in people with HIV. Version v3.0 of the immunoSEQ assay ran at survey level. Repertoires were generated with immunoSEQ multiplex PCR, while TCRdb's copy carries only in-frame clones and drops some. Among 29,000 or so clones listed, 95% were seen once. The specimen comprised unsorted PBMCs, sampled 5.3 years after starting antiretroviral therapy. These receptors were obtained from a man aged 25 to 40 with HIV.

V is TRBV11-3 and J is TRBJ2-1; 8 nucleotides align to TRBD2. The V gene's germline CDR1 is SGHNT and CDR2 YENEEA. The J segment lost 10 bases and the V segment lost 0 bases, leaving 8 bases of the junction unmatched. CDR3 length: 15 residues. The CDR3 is CASSLDGRDSSEQFF. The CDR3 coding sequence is TGTGCCAGCAGCTTAGACGGGAGGGACTCTTCCGAGCAGTTCTTC.

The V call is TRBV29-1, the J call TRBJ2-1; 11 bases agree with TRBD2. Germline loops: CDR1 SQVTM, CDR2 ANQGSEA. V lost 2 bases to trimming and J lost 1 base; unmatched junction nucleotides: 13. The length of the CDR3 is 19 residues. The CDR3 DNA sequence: TGCAGCGTTGAACTCCTCATTTGGGCTAGCGGGAGGTCCTACAATGAGCAGTTCTTC. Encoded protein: CSVELLIWASGRSYNEQFF.

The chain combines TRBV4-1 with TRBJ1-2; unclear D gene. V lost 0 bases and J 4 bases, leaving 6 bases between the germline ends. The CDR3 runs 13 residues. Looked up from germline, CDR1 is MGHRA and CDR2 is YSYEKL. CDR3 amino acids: CASSQDGSYGYTF. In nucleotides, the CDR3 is TGCGCCAGCAGCCAAGATGGGAGCTATGGCTACACCTTC.

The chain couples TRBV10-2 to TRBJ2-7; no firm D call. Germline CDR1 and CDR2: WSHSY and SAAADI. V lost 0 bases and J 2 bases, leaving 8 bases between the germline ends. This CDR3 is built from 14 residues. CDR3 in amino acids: CASSESNSAYEQYF. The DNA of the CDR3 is TGCGCCAGCAGTGAGTCGAACAGTGCCTACGAGCAGTACTTC.

Written as DNA, the CDR3 is TGTGCCAGCAGCCGGGACAGGGTCGCTGAAAAACTGTTTTTT. As protein: CASSRDRVAEKLFF. The chain employs TRBV7-2 and TRBJ1-4, with 9 positions matching TRBD1. V gave up 5 bases and J gave up 7 bases; unmatched junction bases: 5. The CDR3 sequence is 14 residues long. Per the germline V gene, CDR1 is SGHTA and CDR2 is FQGNSA.

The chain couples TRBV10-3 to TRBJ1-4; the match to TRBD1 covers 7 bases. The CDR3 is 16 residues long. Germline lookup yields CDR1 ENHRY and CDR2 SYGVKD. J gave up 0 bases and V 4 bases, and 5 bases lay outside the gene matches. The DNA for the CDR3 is TGTGCCATCAGTGTTGGACAGGAGTCAACTAATGAAAAACTGTTTTTT. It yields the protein CAISVGQESTNEKLFF.

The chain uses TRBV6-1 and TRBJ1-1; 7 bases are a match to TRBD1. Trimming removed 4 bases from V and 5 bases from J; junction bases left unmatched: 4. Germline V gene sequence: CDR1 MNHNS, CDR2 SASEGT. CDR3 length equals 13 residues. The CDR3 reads CASSVRDRTEAFF. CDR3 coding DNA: TGTGCCAGCAGTGTACGGGACAGAACTGAAGCTTTCTTT.

The CDR3 DNA sequence: TGTGCCAGCAGCTTCGGACAGGGTCTGAACGAGCAGTACTTC. Protein: CASSFGQGLNEQYF. The genes are TRBV7-9 and TRBJ2-7, with 8 bases aligning to TRBD1. CDR3 length: 14 amino acids. The V gene end was trimmed by 3 bases and the J gene end by 5 bases; junction bases not matched to a gene: 6. Germline values: CDR1 SEHNR, CDR2 FQNEAQ (reference sequence). Combining the CDR3 with reference TRBV7-9 and TRBJ2-7 gives the whole variable domain DTGVSQNPRHKITKRGQNVTFRCDPISEHNRLYWYRQTLGQGPEFLTYFQNEAQLEKSRLLSDRFSAERPKGSFSTLEIQRTEQGDSAMYLCASSFGQGLNEQYFGPGTRLTVT.

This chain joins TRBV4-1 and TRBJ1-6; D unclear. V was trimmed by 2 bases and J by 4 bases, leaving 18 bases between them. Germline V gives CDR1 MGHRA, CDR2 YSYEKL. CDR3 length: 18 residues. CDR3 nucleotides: TGCGCCAGCAGCCAAATAAGTATCATCGGAGATTATAATTCACCCCTCCACTTT. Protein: CASSQISIIGDYNSPLHF.

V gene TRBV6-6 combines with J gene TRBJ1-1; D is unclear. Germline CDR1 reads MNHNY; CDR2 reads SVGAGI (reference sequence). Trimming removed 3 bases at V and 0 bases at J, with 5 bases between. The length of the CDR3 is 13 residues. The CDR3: CASSYNLNTEAFF. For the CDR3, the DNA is TGTGCCAGCAGTTATAACCTGAACACTGAAGCTTTCTTT.

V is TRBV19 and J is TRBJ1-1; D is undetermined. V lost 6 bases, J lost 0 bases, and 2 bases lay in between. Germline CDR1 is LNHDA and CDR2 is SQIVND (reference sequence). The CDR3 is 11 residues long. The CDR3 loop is CASSLNTEAFF. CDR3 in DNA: TGTGCCAGTAGCTTGAACACTGAAGCTTTCTTT.

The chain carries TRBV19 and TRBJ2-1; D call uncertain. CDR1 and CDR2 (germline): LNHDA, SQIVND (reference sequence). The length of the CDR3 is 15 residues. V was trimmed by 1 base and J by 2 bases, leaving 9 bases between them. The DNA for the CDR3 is TGTGCCAGTAGTATAGCCGGGCCGCCCTACAATGAGCAGTTCTTC. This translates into CASSIAGPPYNEQFF.

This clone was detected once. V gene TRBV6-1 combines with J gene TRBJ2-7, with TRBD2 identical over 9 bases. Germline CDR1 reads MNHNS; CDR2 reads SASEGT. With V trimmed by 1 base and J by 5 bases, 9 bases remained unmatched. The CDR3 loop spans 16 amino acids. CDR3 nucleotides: TGTGCCAGCAGTGAAGACCCCGGGACTAGCATCGACGAGCAGTACTTC. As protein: CASSEDPGTSIDEQYF.

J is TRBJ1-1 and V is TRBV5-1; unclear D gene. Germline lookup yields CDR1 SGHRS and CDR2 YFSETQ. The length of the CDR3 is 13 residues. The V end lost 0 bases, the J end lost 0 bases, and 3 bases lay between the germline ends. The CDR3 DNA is TGCGCCAGCAGCTTGGACATGAACACTGAAGCTTTCTTT. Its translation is CASSLDMNTEAFF.

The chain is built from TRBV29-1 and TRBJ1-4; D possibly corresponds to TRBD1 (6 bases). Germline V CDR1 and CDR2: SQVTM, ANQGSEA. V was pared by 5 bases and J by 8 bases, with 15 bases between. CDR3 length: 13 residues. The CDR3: CSVMRGAREKLFF. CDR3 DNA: TGCAGCGTTATGCGGGGGGCCAGAGAAAAACTGTTTTTT.

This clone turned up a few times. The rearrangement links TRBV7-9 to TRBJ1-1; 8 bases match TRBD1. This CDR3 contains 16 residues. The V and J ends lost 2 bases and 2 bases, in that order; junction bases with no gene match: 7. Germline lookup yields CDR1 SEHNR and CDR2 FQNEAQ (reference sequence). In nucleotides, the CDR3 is TGTGCCAGCAGCTTACTGGCAGGGGGCCCAAACACTGAAGCTTTCTTT. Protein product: CASSLLAGGPNTEAFF.

CDR3 protein: CASSYPGTGTPGNTF. Written as DNA, the CDR3 is TGTGCCAGCAGTTACCCCGGGACGGGGACGCCTGGGAACACCTTC. The rearrangement joins TRBV6-5 to TRBJ1-2; D is perhaps TRBD1 (5 bases). The V end was cut by 2 bases, the J end by 12 bases, with 22 bases between. The germline gives CDR1 MNHEY, CDR2 SVGAGI. CDR3 length: 15 amino acids.